This TCR beta chain comes out of a study of T cell changes during pregnancy in multiple sclerosis. The germline CDR1 and CDR2 sequences are MGHRA and YSYEKL. The ends were cut back, 1 base at V and 1 base at J, with 12 bases in the middle. The CDR3 has 16 residues. Profiled with immunoSEQ multiplex PCR; TCRdb holds only in-frame clones, not every one. The sample records tens of thousands of clones, 90% to 95% being singletons. The TCR comes from a female donor with multiple sclerosis, enrolled in a pregnancy study. The chain carries TRBV4-1 and TRBJ2-3; D is perhaps TRBD1 (5 bases). Sequenced here: CD8+ T cells from peripheral blood mononuclear cells, sampled in the second trimester of pregnancy. CDR3 coding DNA: TGCGCCAGCAGCCAAGCAATAGGGGTTGGCACAGATACGCAGTATTTT. Protein product: CASSQAIGVGTDTQYF.